This T cell receptor (beta chain) derives from a study of shared clonotypes between healthy human individuals. The CDR3 is 13 amino acids. The V gene's germline CDR1 is SGHDT and CDR2 YYEEEE. Trimming stripped 0 bases from V and 7 bases from J, with 10 bases between. Generated by immunoSEQ multiplex PCR, the TCRdb table keeps only in-frame clones and is missing some. Altogether about 2.4 million clones are present, roughly nine tenths being singletons, with the ten largest covering 0.13% to 0.15%. This chain connects TRBV5-6 to TRBJ2-5; no firm D call. The source of this sequence is a man younger than 35 in good health. Sequenced material: naive CD4+ T cells sorted from blood. Stated subset: CD45RA+ positively selected. CDR3 nucleotide sequence: TGTGCCAGCAGCTTGGCCGACTCGAGGACCCAGTACTTC. This codes for CASSLADSRTQYF.